This T cell receptor (beta chain) is from a study of T cell responses to AZD1222 COVID-19 vaccine. Libraries were prepared by immunoSEQ multiplex PCR; TCRdb keeps only in-frame clonotypes and omits some of them. This table holds about 150,000 clones, about 85% found once. Broader study findings: Among those given AZD1222, only 6 or 7 were seropositive at baseline. Vaccine-associated CD4 TCRs ranged over spike, dominating at 160-218 and 743-854. Donors, mostly white British, included more females; clonal diversity was possibly underestimated.

In the case of this clone: As yet, its antigen is unknown.

The clonotype comes from an adult in good health. This sample comprised peripheral blood, obtained on day 0 of AZD1222 vaccination.

The DNA of the CDR3 is TGTGCCAGCAGCTTAGGGGGAGGTTGGGATCAGCCCCAGCATTTT. It codes for CASSLGGGWDQPQHF. This sequence joins TRBV7-2 and TRBJ1-5; no clear D. CDR1 SGHTA and CDR2 FQGNSA come from the germline V gene. V lost 1 base, J lost 5 bases, and 12 bases lay in between. There are 15 residues in the CDR3. The whole variable domain, remainder taken from reference TRBV7-2 and TRBJ1-5, is GAGVSQSPSNKVTEKGKDVELRCDPISGHTALYWYRQSLGQGLEFLIYFQGNSAPDKSGLPSDRFSAERTGGSVSTLTIQRTQQEDSAVYLCASSLGGGWDQPQHFGDGTRLSIL.